This TCR beta chain stems from a study of post-analysis software for immune sequencing data. At the level of the study: Patients had relapsing-remitting, secondary progressive or progressive-relapsing multiple sclerosis; some lacked subtype.

Germline assignment: CDR1 SGHDT and CDR2 YYEEEE. The CDR3 runs to 13 residues. Deletions cut 1 base from V and 4 bases from J, with 8 bases between. Only one count was recorded for this clonotype. What it binds is not known. Notes on the study in general: By F measure, samples from a shared preparation batch strongly co-clustered. For normalized Chao1 diversity, multiple sclerosis patients scored significantly lower than controls did. Five TRBV segments, TRBV5-6, TRBV5-1 and TRBV20-1 among them, were found more frequent in patients than controls.

Incorporated into the TCR beta cDNA libraries were unique molecular identifiers, which served to reduce PCR and sequencing biases. Researchers reported approximately 480,000 cDNA molecules coming from around 1 to 10 million T cells. TCRdb passed the PCR reads through MiXCR, listing each CDR3 protein once. Of roughly 650,000 distinct CDR3 sequences listed, approximately 60% are singletons. The chain combines TRBV5-6 with TRBJ1-2; no definite D call. Sequenced material: blood. The TCR sequence derives from a girl aged 2-9 years with multiple sclerosis. CDR3 DNA sequence: TGTGCCAGCAGCTTGCTTACAGTCTATGGCTACACCTTC. Residues: CASSLLTVYGYTF. The full variable domain, rest sourced from reference TRBV5-6 and TRBJ1-2, is DAGVTQSPTHLIKTRGQQVTLRCSPKSGHDTVSWYQQALGQGPQFIFQYYEEEERQRGNFPDRFSGHQFPNYSSELNVNALLLGDSALYLCASSLLTVYGYTFGSGTRLTVV.